This T cell receptor (beta chain) was sequenced in a study of blood T cell repertoires in COVID-19. At the level of the study: Donors in the United States, Italy and Spain gave samples during acute or convalescent COVID-19. PBMCs, B-cell-depleted T cells, or T cells provided the cDNA or gDNA that made up the material.

Trimming removed 7 bases from V and 5 bases from J; junction bases left unmatched: 7. Germline lookup yields CDR1 SGDLS and CDR2 YYNGEE. CDR3 length equals 13 residues. In the source study's methods: By means of reference gene primer amplification, nucleated cell counts were estimated. Clones were sequenced by immunoSEQ multiplex PCR, and TCRdb holds only the in-frame ones, with some missing. The V and J calls and the clone size are those of that table, but D and trimming were determined from the DNA. In the table there are fewer than 350,000 clones, 70% to 90% of which are singletons. This sequence originates from a woman aged 45-65 years who had recovered from COVID-19. Source material: peripheral blood. The chain recombines TRBV9 with TRBJ2-5; 8 bases are shared with TRBD1. CDR3 nucleotide sequence: TGTGCCAGCGGTACAGGGGGGCTGGAGACCCAGTACTTC. Translation gives CASGTGGLETQYF.